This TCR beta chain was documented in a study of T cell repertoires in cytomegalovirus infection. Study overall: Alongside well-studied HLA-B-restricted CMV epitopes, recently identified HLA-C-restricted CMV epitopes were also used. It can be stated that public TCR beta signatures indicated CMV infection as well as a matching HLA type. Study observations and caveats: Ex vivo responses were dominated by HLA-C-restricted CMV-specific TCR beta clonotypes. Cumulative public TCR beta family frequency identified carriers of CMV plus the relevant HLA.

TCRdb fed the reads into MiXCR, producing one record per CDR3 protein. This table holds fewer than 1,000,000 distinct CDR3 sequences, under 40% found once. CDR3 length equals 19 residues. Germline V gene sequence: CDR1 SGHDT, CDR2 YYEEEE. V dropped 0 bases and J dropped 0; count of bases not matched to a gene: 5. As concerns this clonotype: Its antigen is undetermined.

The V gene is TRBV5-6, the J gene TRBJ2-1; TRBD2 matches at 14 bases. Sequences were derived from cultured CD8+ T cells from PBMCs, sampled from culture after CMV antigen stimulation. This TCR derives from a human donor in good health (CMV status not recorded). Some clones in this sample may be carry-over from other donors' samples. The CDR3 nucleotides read TGTGCCAGCAGCTTGGCTCGGACTAGCGGGGGGATCTCCTACAATGAGCAGTTCTTC. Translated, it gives CASSLARTSGGISYNEQFF.